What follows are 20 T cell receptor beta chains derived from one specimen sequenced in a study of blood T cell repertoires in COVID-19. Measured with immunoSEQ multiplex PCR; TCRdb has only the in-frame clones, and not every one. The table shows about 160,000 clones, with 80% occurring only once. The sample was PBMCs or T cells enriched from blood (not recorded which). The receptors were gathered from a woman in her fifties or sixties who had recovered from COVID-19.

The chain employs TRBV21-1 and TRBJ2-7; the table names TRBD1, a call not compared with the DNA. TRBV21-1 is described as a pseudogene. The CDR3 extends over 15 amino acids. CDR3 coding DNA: TGTGCCAGCAGCCGACAGGGGGCAGCCTCCTACGAGCAGTACTTC. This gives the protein CASSRQGAASYEQYF.

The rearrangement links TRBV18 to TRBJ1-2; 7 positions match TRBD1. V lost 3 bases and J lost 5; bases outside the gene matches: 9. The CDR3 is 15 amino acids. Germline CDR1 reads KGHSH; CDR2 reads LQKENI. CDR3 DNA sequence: TGTGCCAGCTCACCGGACCGGGACAGCTTATATGGCTACACCTTC. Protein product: CASSPDRDSLYGYTF.

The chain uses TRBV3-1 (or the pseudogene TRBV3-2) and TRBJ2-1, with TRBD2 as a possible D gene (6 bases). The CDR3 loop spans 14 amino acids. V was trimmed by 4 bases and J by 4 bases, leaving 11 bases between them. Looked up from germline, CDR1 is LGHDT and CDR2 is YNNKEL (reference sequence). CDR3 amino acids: CASSRPGTYNEQFF. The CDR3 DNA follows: TGTGCCAGCAGCCGCCCAGGGACTTACAATGAGCAGTTCTTC.

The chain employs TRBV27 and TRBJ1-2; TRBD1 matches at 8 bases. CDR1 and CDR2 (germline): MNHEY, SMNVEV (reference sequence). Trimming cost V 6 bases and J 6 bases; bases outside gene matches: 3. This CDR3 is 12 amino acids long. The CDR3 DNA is TGTGCCAGCAGCCCGACAGGGGATGGCTACACCTTC. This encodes CASSPTGDGYTF.

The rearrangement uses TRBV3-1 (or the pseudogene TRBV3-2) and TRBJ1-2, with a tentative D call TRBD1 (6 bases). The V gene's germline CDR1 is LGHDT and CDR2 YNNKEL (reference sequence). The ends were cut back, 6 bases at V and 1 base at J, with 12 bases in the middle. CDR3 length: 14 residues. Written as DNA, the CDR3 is TGTGCCAGCAGTCGTCTACAGGGTAACTATGGCTACACCTTC. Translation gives CASSRLQGNYGYTF.

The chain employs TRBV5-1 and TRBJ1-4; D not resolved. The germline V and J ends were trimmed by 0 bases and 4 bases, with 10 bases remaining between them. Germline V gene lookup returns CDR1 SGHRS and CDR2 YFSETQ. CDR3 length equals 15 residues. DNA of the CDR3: TGCGCCAGCAGCTTGGACGTCGGTGATAATGAAAAACTGTTTTTT. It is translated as CASSLDVGDNEKLFF. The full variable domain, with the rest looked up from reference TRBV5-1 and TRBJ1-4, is KAGVTQTPRYLIKTRGQQVTLSCSPISGHRSVSWYQQTPGQGLQFLFEYFSETQRNKGNFPGRFSGRQFSNSRSEMNVSTLELGDSALYLCASSLDVGDNEKLFFGSGTQLSVL.

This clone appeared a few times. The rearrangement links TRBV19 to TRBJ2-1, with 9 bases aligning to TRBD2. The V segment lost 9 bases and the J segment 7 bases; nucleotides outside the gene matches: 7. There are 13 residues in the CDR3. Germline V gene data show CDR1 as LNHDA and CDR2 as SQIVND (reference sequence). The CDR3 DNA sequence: TGTGCCAGGTCTAGCGGGGTAGAGAATGAGCAGTTCTTC. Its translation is CARSSGVENEQFF.

CDR3 amino acids: CASSQERSSGNTIYF. The DNA for the CDR3 is TGTGCCAGCAGCCAAGAAAGGAGCTCTGGAAACACCATATATTTT. This chain connects TRBV3-1 (or the pseudogene TRBV3-2) to TRBJ1-3; D gene unclear. The CDR3 has 15 amino acids. V was cut by 0 bases and J by 0 bases, with 6 bases left in between. CDR1 is LGHDT, CDR2 YNNKEL, per germline (reference sequence).

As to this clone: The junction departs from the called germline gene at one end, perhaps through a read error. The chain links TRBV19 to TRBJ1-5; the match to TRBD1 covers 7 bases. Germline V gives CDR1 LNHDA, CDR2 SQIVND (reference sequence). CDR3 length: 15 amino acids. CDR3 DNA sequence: TGTGCCGGTAGCGACCTGGACAGGTGGAACCAGCCCCAGCATTTT. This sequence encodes CAGSDLDRWNQPQHF.

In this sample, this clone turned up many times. For the CDR3, the DNA is TGCGCCAGCAGCTTCACCGGGACAGGGGTCATCGAGCAGTACTTC. This codes for CASSFTGTGVIEQYF. This chain joins TRBV5-1 and TRBJ2-7, with 10 bases fitting TRBD1. The CDR3 runs to 15 residues. Per germline, CDR1 SGHRS and CDR2 YFSETQ. Germline trimming cut 2 bases from V and 6 bases from J; bases unmatched to any gene: 8.

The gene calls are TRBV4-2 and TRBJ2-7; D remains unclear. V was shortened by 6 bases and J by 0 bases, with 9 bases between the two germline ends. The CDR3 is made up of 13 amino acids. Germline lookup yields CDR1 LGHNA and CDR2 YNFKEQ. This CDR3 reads CASSSLTSYEQYF. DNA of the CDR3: TGTGCCAGCAGTTCACTTACCTCCTACGAGCAGTACTTC.

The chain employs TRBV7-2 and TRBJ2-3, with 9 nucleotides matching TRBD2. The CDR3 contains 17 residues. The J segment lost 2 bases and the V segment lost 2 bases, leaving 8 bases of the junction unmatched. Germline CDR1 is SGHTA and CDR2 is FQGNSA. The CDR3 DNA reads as TGTGCCAGCAGCTTATACGGCGGGGGGGCCGTCACAGATACGCAGTATTTT. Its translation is CASSLYGGGAVTDTQYF.

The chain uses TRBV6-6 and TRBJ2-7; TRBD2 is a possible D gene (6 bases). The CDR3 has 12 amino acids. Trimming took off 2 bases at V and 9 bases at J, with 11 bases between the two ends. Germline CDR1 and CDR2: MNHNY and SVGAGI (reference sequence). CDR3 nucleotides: TGTGCCAGCAGTTACGCGGAGGGAATGCAGTACTTC. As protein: CASSYAEGMQYF.

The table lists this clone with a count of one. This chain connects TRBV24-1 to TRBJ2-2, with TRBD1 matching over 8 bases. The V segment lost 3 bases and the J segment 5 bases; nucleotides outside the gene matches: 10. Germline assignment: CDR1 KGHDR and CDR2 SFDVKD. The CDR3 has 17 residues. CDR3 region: CATSDPTGDSNTGELFF. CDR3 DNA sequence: TGTGCCACCAGTGATCCGACAGGGGATAGTAATACCGGGGAGCTGTTTTTT.

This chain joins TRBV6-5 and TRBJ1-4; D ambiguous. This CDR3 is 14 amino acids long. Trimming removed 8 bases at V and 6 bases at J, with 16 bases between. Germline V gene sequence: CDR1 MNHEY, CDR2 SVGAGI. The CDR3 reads CASSSPQTYEKLFF. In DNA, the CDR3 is TGTGCCAGCTCTTCGCCCCAGACTTATGAAAAACTGTTTTTT.

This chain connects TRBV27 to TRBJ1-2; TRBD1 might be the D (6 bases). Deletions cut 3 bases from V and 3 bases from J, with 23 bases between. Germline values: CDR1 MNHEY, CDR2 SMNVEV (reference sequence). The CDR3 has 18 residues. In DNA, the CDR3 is TGTGCCAGCAGTTTCAGCCCCTTGGCAGGGGAGACGGACTATGGCTACACCTTC. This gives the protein CASSFSPLAGETDYGYTF.

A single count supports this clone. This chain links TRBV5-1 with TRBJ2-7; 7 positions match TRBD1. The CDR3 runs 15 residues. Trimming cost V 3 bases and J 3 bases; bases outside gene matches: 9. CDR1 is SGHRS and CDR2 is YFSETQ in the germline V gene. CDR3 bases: TGCGCCAGCAGCTCCGAGACAGGGCCCCTCTACGAGCAGTACTTC. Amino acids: CASSSETGPLYEQYF.

The CDR3 DNA follows: TGTGCCAGCAGCTGGGACTCCGACACTGAAGCTTTCTTT. Its translation is CASSWDSDTEAFF. V is TRBV12-3 or TRBV12-4 and J is TRBJ1-1; maybe TRBD1 (5 bases). Trimming stripped 6 bases from V and 3 bases from J, with 11 bases between. This CDR3 is 13 amino acids long.

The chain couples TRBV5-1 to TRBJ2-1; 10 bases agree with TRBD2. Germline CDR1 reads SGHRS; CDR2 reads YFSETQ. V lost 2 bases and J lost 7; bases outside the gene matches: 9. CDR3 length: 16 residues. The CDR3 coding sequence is TGCGCCAGCAGCTTCGGGACTAGCGTCCCAGGAAATGAGCAGTTCTTC. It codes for CASSFGTSVPGNEQFF.

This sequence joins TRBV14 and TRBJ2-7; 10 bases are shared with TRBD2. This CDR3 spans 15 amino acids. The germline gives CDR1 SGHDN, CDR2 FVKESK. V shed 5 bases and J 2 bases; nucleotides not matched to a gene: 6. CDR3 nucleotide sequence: TGTGCCAGCAGCTTGAGGACTAGCGGTGCCTACGAGCAGTACTTC. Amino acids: CASSLRTSGAYEQYF.